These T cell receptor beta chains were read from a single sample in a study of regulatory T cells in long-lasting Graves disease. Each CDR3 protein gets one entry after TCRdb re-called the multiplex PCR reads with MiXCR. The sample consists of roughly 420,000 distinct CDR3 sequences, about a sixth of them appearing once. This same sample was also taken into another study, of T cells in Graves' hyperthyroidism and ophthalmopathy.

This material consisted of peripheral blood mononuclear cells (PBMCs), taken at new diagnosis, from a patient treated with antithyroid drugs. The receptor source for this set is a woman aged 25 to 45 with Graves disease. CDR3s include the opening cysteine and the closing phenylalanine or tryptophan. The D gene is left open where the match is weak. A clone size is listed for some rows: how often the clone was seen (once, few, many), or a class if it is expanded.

CASSERTDEKLFF | TGTGCCAGCAGTGAGCGGACGGATGAAAAACTGTTTTTT | TRBV6-1 | . | few | TRBJ1-4
CASSLQGHEQFF | TGTGCCAGCTCACTACAGGGGCATGAGCAGTTCTTC | TRBV18 | TRBD1 | many | TRBJ2-1
CASSQNRYEQYF | TGTGCCAGCAGTCAAAACCGATACGAGCAGTACTTC | TRBV11-2 | . | few | TRBJ2-7
CSVGSSGRATYNEQFF | TGCAGTGTTGGTTCTAGCGGGAGGGCAACCTACAATGAGCAGTTCTTC | TRBV20-1 | TRBD2 | many | TRBJ2-1
CASRARTGGITEAFF | TGTGCCAGCAGGGCCCGGACAGGGGGGATTACTGAAGCTTTCTTT | TRBV2 | TRBD1 | many | TRBJ1-1
CASSEKRGAADTQYF | TGCGCCAGCAGTGAAAAAAGGGGAGCGGCAGATACGCAGTATTTT | TRBV10-1 | . | . | TRBJ2-3
CASSQDWRSTEAFF | TGTGCCAGCAGCCAAGATTGGAGGAGCACTGAAGCTTTCTTT | TRBV3-1 | . | many | TRBJ1-1
CASSLGGGSNTGELFF | TGTGCCAGCAGCTTAGGAGGGGGCTCGAACACCGGGGAGCTGTTTTTT | TRBV11-2 | TRBD1 | many | TRBJ2-2
CASSYPIADQYNEQFF | TGTGCCAGCAGCTACCCAATCGCCGACCAGTACAATGAGCAGTTCTTC | TRBV7-2 | . | . | TRBJ2-1
CASSPGQGEQYF | TGCGCCAGCAGCCCAGGACAGGGCGAGCAGTACTTC | TRBV5-1 | TRBD1 | many | TRBJ2-7
CASSLVGRRNEQYF | TGTGCCAGCAGCTTAGTCGGCAGGAGGAACGAGCAGTACTTC | TRBV7-9 | . | many | TRBJ2-7
CASRVDRSDEQYF | TGTGCCAGCAGAGTCGACAGGTCTGACGAGCAGTACTTC | TRBV6-1 | . | . | TRBJ2-7
CASSATGTGNTEAFF | TGTGCCAGCAGCGCTACCGGGACAGGGAACACTGAAGCTTTCTTT | TRBV7-2 | TRBD1 | many | TRBJ1-1
CASSDEPSSYNEQFF | TGTGCCAGCAGTGACGAGCCCAGCTCCTACAATGAGCAGTTCTTC | TRBV12-3/TRBV12-4 | . | . | TRBJ2-1
CASSWSARSTYNEQFF | TGTGCCAGCAGTTGGTCGGCTAGAAGTACCTACAATGAGCAGTTCTTC | TRBV12-3/TRBV12-4 | . | many | TRBJ2-1
CASSLAGGPGELFF | TGCGCCAGCAGCTTAGCGGGAGGGCCCGGGGAGCTGTTTTTT | TRBV5-1 | TRBD2 | . | TRBJ2-2
CASSLASLGTGELFF | TGTGCCAGCAGCTTAGCCAGTCTGGGTACGGGGGAGCTGTTTTTT | TRBV7-8 | . | . | TRBJ2-2
CASNWGQSNQPQHF | TGTGCCAGCAATTGGGGACAGAGCAATCAGCCCCAGCATTTT | TRBV28 | TRBD1 | many | TRBJ1-5
CASSLTVSENTGELFF | TGTGCCAGCAGCTTAACCGTGTCAGAGAACACCGGGGAGCTGTTTTTT | TRBV5-1 | . | . | TRBJ2-2
CASSVEGRRSGASDTQYF | TGTGCCAGCAGCGTAGAGGGACGGAGGAGCGGAGCCTCAGATACGCAGTATTTT | TRBV9 | . | few | TRBJ2-3
CASSQDVQGMTEAFF | TGTGCCAGCAGCCAAGATGTCCAGGGGATGACTGAAGCTTTCTTT | TRBV3-1 | . | many | TRBJ1-1
CASSSLFGVYEQYF | TGTGCCAGCAGCTCCCTTTTCGGGGTCTACGAGCAGTACTTC | TRBV3-1 | . | many | TRBJ2-7
CASTSGGNTIYF | TGTGCCTCTACCTCAGGGGGCAACACCATATATTTT | TRBV30 | TRBD1 | many | TRBJ1-3
CASSYLHNEQFF | TGTGCCAGCAGTTACTTGCACAATGAGCAGTTCTTC | TRBV6-5 | . | . | TRBJ2-1
CASSMVAGVNEQFF | TGTGCCAGTAGTATGGTAGCGGGAGTCAATGAGCAGTTCTTC | TRBV19 | TRBD2 | many | TRBJ2-1
CGSSLWRTTYEQYF | TGTGGCAGCAGCTTATGGAGGACTACCTACGAGCAGTACTTC | TRBV7-2 | . | . | TRBJ2-7
CARGVEEQYF | TGTGCCAGGGGTGTCGAGGAGCAGTACTTC | TRBV6-8 | . | . | TRBJ2-7
CATNLGTGVPEAFF | TGTGCCACCAATCTAGGGACAGGGGTACCTGAAGCTTTCTTT | TRBV6-1 | TRBD1 | . | TRBJ1-1
CASSESSSVGEQFF | TGCGCCAGCAGCGAATCCTCTAGCGTAGGTGAGCAGTTCTTC | TRBV5-1 | . | many | TRBJ2-1
CASSFELAGTRTDTQYF | TGTGCCAGCAGTTTCGAACTAGCGGGAACGCGCACAGATACGCAGTATTTT | TRBV28 | TRBD2 | many | TRBJ2-3
CASFDLGQPQHF | TGTGCCAGCTTCGACCTGGGGCAGCCCCAGCATTTT | TRBV6-2/TRBV6-3 | . | few | TRBJ1-5
CASSLAVLYSYEQYF | TGTGCCAGCAGCTTAGCAGTCCTTTACTCCTACGAGCAGTACTTC | TRBV7-2 | . | . | TRBJ2-7
CSASFRRPTDTQYF | TGCAGTGCTAGTTTCCGCCGGCCTACAGATACGCAGTATTTT | TRBV20-1 | . | many | TRBJ2-3
CASSDITLWGGLSSGANVLTF | TGTGCCAGCAGTGATATTACCCTCTGGGGGGGGCTGAGCTCTGGGGCCAACGTCCTGACTTTC | TRBV27 | . | few | TRBJ2-6
CASSPLRGQTYNEQFF | TGTGCCAGCTCACCATTGAGGGGGCAAACCTACAATGAGCAGTTCTTC | TRBV18 | TRBD1 | few | TRBJ2-1
CSARPGPETQYF | TGCAGTGCTAGACCGGGCCCAGAGACCCAGTACTTC | TRBV20-1 | . | many | TRBJ2-5
CASSFGAQSAETQYF | TGTGCCAGCAGCTTCGGGGCCCAGTCGGCGGAGACCCAGTACTTC | TRBV7-2 | . | many | TRBJ2-5
CASRSGWGTEAFF | TGTGCCAGCAGGTCAGGGTGGGGCACTGAAGCTTTCTTT | TRBV5-8 | . | few | TRBJ1-1
CSARDLGDRNGYTF | TGCAGTGCTAGAGATCTGGGGGATAGAAATGGCTACACCTTC | TRBV20-1 | . | once | TRBJ1-2
CASSPGVNYGYTF | TGTGCCAGCAGCCCAGGCGTTAACTATGGCTACACCTTC | TRBV5-6 | . | many | TRBJ1-2
CASSLSETGGRGYTF | TGTGCCAGCAGCTTATCGGAGACAGGGGGCCGTGGCTACACCTTC | TRBV7-6 | TRBD1 | few | TRBJ1-2
CASSYSRDPLNTGELFF | TGTGCCAGCAGTTACTCGAGAGACCCCCTAAACACCGGGGAGCTGTTTTTT | TRBV6-5 | . | few | TRBJ2-2
CASSFPRQVRSGELFF | TGTGCCAGCAGTTTTCCCCGACAGGTTCGGTCCGGGGAGCTGTTTTTT | TRBV12-3/TRBV12-4 | . | many | TRBJ2-2
CASSALAGAGYTGELFF | TGTGCCAGCAGCGCACTAGCGGGAGCGGGGTACACCGGGGAGCTGTTTTTT | TRBV7-2 | TRBD2 | . | TRBJ2-2
CASSYPGGGEKLFF | TGTGCCAGCAGCTATCCGGGAGGTGGTGAAAAACTGTTTTTT | TRBV7-8 | . | . | TRBJ1-4
CASTPVQGAYEQYF | TGTGCCAGCACCCCGGTACAGGGGGCTTACGAGCAGTACTTC | TRBV6-1 | TRBD1 | few | TRBJ2-7
CATAGRGSGANVLTF | TGTGCCACCGCCGGCCGGGGGTCTGGGGCCAACGTCCTGACTTTC | TRBV24-1 | . | . | TRBJ2-6
CASSTTSGSADTQYF | TGTGCCAGCAGCACGACTAGCGGGAGCGCAGATACGCAGTATTTT | TRBV11-2 | TRBD2 | . | TRBJ2-3
CASSFGGGRSPLHF | TGTGCCAGCAGTTTTGGGGGGGGCCGTTCACCCCTCCACTTT | TRBV27 | . | many | TRBJ1-6
CASSPGVSGSSGANVLTF | TGTGCCAGCTCACCCGGGGTTAGCGGGAGTTCTGGGGCCAACGTCCTGACTTTC | TRBV18 | TRBD2 | few | TRBJ2-6
CSMTGSTGLHMDTQYF | TGCAGCATGACAGGATCGACGGGACTCCATATGGATACGCAGTATTTT | TRBV29-1 | . | . | TRBJ2-3
CASSPGPPRRGAFF | TGTGCCAGCAGCCCTGGACCCCCCAGACGCGGGGCTTTCTTT | TRBV5-4 | . | . | TRBJ1-1
CASSSTGIEQYF | TGTGCCAGCAGCTCCACAGGGATTGAGCAGTACTTC | TRBV28 | . | many | TRBJ2-7
CASSRTSGSLDEQFF | TGTGCCAGCAGTCGGACTAGCGGAAGTTTGGATGAGCAGTTCTTC | TRBV3-1 | TRBD2 | . | TRBJ2-1